Presented here are 21 T cell receptor beta chains from one specimen sequenced in a study of blood T cells in healthy people across ages. Then a second PCR, running about 6 to 11 cycles, was carried out with a sample-barcoded 5' primer and a J-beta primer mix. Using its own MiXCR run on the 5' RACE reads, TCRdb lists one record per CDR3 protein. Found here are hundreds of thousands of distinct CDR3 sequences, about 28% of them singletons; the top ten hold roughly 17%. The sample comprised blood. Receptor source: a woman of 80 years or more in good health.

The sample holds many counts of this clonotype. CDR3 DNA sequence: TGTGCCAGCAGTTACCTCGGCAAACTAGCGGCCTACGAGCAGTACTTC. Protein product: CASSYLGKLAAYEQYF. The rearrangement links TRBV6-6 to TRBJ2-7, with TRBD2 matching over 8 bases. CDR1 and CDR2 from the germline V gene are MNHNY and SVGAGI (reference sequence). CDR3 length: 16 residues. V lost 2 bases, J lost 2 bases, and 8 bases stayed unmatched.

The rearrangement uses TRBV5-1 and TRBJ1-4; 10 positions agree with TRBD1. Germline trimming cut 4 bases from V and 3 bases from J; bases unmatched to any gene: 9. This CDR3 region has 17 residues. CDR1 is SGHRS and CDR2 is YFSETQ in the germline V gene. The CDR3 DNA sequence: TGCGCCAGCAGCACCCGGGACAGGGGAAGGGCTAATGAAAAACTGTTTTTT. This encodes CASSTRDRGRANEKLFF.

This clonotype came up many times. This chain links TRBV28 with TRBJ2-6; D gene uncertain. The CDR3 sequence is 14 residues long. V shed 3 bases and J shed 2 bases, with 5 bases lying between them. From germline, CDR1 is MDHEN and CDR2 SYDVKM. CDR3 in amino acids: CASSLPAGANVLTF. Here the CDR3 DNA reads TGTGCCAGCAGTTTGCCTGCTGGGGCCAACGTCCTGACTTTC.

This chain links TRBV6-5 with TRBJ1-4; D may be TRBD1 (5 bases). The CDR3 loop spans 15 amino acids. V gave up 5 bases and J gave up 7 bases, with 17 bases separating them. CDR1 MNHEY and CDR2 SVGAGI come from the germline V gene. The CDR3, as DNA: TGTGCCAGCAGTCAGCAGGGCGGTATCGGTGAAAAACTGTTTTTT. It codes for CASSQQGGIGEKLFF.

The rearrangement joins TRBV18 to TRBJ2-2; tentatively, D is TRBD1 (6 bases). Trimming left V 8 bases short and J 0 bases short, with 13 bases between. CDR3 length: 15 residues. CDR1 is KGHSH, CDR2 LQKENI, per germline. The CDR3 reads CASEPTGPNTGELFF. Written as DNA, the CDR3 is TGTGCCAGCGAACCTACAGGGCCGAACACCGGGGAGCTGTTTTTT.

This clonotype was seen a handful of times. The genes are TRBV28 and TRBJ2-3; D is possibly TRBD2 (5 bases). CDR3 length equals 15 residues. Germline CDR1 is MDHEN and CDR2 is SYDVKM. V lost 2 bases, J lost 6 bases, and 15 bases lay in between. As DNA, the CDR3 is TGTGCCAGCAGTTTAACCAGGATTTGGGAGGATACGCAGTATTTT. Translating gives CASSLTRIWEDTQYF.

In its sample, this clonotype was seen once. The junction differs from germline at one of its ends, possibly a read error. The rearrangement joins TRBV12-3 or TRBV12-4 to TRBJ2-6, with D tentatively TRBD1 or TRBD2 (5 bases each). This CDR3 has 15 amino acids. CDR3 bases: TGTGCCAGCAGTTTACGGGGATCTGGGGCCAACGCCCTGACTTTC. Translating it yields CASSLRGSGANALTF.

In this sample, this clonotype turned up many times. The J gene is TRBJ2-1, the V gene TRBV6-5, with a possible D match to TRBD2 (5 bases). Trimming took off 5 bases at V and 6 bases at J, with 11 bases between the two ends. CDR3 length: 13 residues. Germline CDR1 MNHEY, CDR2 SVGAGI. The CDR3 DNA reads as TGTGCCAGCAGTCCCGTCCGGGGCAATGAGCAGTTCTTC. Its translation is CASSPVRGNEQFF.

This sequence joins TRBV5-1 and TRBJ2-3; unclear D gene. The CDR3 runs to 13 residues. The V gene lost 5 bases and the J gene lost 7 bases, with 14 bases spanning the gap. Germline CDR1 is SGHRS and CDR2 is YFSETQ. Written as DNA, the CDR3 is TGCGCCAGCAGGTCAGCCCCCCGAAATACGCAGTATTTT. Amino acid sequence: CASRSAPRNTQYF.

This clonotype was seen ten or more times. The V and J genes are TRBV7-9 and TRBJ2-3; no definite D call. Per the germline V gene, CDR1 is SEHNR and CDR2 is FQNEAQ (reference sequence). Trimming took off 3 bases at V and 2 bases at J, with 9 bases between the two ends. The CDR3 has 14 residues. The CDR3 nucleotides read TGTGCCAGCAGCTTCGTTCAGATCACAGATACGCAGTATTTT. It codes for CASSFVQITDTQYF. Based on the CDR3 plus reference TRBV7-9 and TRBJ2-3, the full variable domain is DTGVSQNPRHKITKRGQNVTFRCDPISEHNRLYWYRQTLGQGPEFLTYFQNEAQLEKSRLLSDRFSAERPKGSFSTLEIQRTEQGDSAMYLCASSFVQITDTQYFGPGTRLTVL.

The sample holds many counts of this clonotype. The chain employs TRBV4-2 and TRBJ1-5, with D possibly being TRBD1 (6 bases). Germline-derived CDR1 and CDR2 are LGHNA and YNFKEQ. This CDR3 has 16 amino acids. Trimming pared 0 bases from V and 6 bases from J, leaving 15 bases between. CDR3 nucleotides: TGTGCCAGCAGCCAAGATCCGGGGCAGGGGAGTCAGCCCCAGCATTTT. It encodes CASSQDPGQGSQPQHF.

This clonotype has a handful of counts. This may stem from a read error, because a much larger clone lies one nucleotide away. The genes are TRBV7-2 and TRBJ2-5; D gene unclear. Trimming took off 0 bases at V and 7 bases at J, with 12 bases between the two ends. This CDR3 has 14 amino acids. Looked up from germline, CDR1 is SGHTA and CDR2 is FQGNSA. DNA of the CDR3: TGTGCCAGCAGCTTAGCGCAAGCATGGGGGACCCAGTACTTC. Protein sequence: CASSLAQAWGTQYF.

This clonotype was picked up many times. The CDR3 sequence: CSASRGLEGPQHF. The CDR3 DNA follows: TGCAGTGCTAGCCGGGGGCTCGAAGGGCCCCAGCATTTT. The chain uses TRBV20-1 and TRBJ1-5; perhaps TRBD1 as D (6 bases). CDR3 length: 13 residues. Germline V gene lookup returns CDR1 DFQATT and CDR2 SNEGSKA (reference sequence). V was cut by 3 bases and J by 9 bases, with 15 bases left in between.

This clonotype has only a few counts. The chain links TRBV2 to TRBJ1-1; 7 bases are a match to TRBD1. The germline gives CDR1 SNHLY, CDR2 FYNNEI. The V segment lost 6 bases and the J segment 3 bases; nucleotides outside the gene matches: 7. This CDR3 is 14 amino acids long. DNA of the CDR3: TGTGCCAGCAGAGAACAGGGGTGGGACACTGAAGCTTTCTTT. Protein product: CASREQGWDTEAFF.

The chain couples TRBV7-2 to TRBJ2-3; 7 nucleotides line up with TRBD1. Trimming took 7 bases from V and 5 from J; bases not matched to a gene: 12. The germline gives CDR1 SGHTA, CDR2 FQGNSA. This CDR3 has 15 residues. CDR3 sequence reads: CASTSRGSLQDTQYF. The CDR3 region has the DNA TGTGCCAGCACTTCCAGGGGGTCACTCCAAGATACGCAGTATTTT.

This clonotype came up a few times. A much larger clone is a single base away; this may be a read error. The gene calls are TRBV20-1 and TRBJ2-7, with 12 bases aligning to TRBD1. This CDR3 is built from 15 residues. In germline, CDR1 is DFQATT, CDR2 SNEGSKA (reference sequence). Trimming removed 5 bases from V and 7 bases from J; junction bases left unmatched: 12. CDR3 protein: CSAGRPGQGAFEQYF. The CDR3 DNA reads TGCAGTGCTGGCCGCCCGGGACAGGGGGCGTTTGAGCAGTACTTC.

This clonotype was seen ten or more times. This chain links TRBV4-3 with TRBJ2-7, with 9 bases matching TRBD1. The ends lost 8 bases at V and 7 bases at J; junction bases unmatched: 12. This CDR3 is built from 14 residues. Per germline, CDR1 LGHNA and CDR2 YSLEER. The CDR3 sequence is CASPWTGDGQEQYF. The CDR3 DNA reads as TGCGCCAGCCCCTGGACAGGGGATGGCCAGGAGCAGTACTTC.

This clonotype was seen at least ten times. The chain recombines TRBV5-1 with TRBJ2-3; maybe TRBD2 (5 bases). The germline V gene encodes CDR1 SGHRS and CDR2 YFSETQ. This CDR3 is 15 amino acids long. With 1 base removed from V and 5 bases from J, the gap between germline ends came to 14 bases. CDR3 nucleotides: TGCGCCAGCAGCTTGCTGGGGAGAGGGAGAGATACGCAGTATTTT. This sequence encodes CASSLLGRGRDTQYF.

This chain uses TRBV4-3 with TRBJ2-2; unclear D gene. From germline, CDR1 is LGHNA and CDR2 YSLEER. This CDR3 spans 16 amino acids. V gave up 0 bases and J gave up 3 bases, with 11 bases separating them. The CDR3 region has the DNA TGCGCCAGCAGCCAAGAGTTGGGTGTTGACACCGGGGAGCTGTTTTTT. It yields the protein CASSQELGVDTGELFF.

The chain couples TRBV15 to TRBJ1-4, with 7 bases aligning to TRBD1. Germline-derived CDR1 and CDR2 are LNHNV and YYDKDF (reference sequence). The junction had 7 bases not matched to a gene; V was cut back by 1 base and J by 5 bases. The CDR3 length is 16 residues. CDR3: CATSRVTGKWNEKLFF. The CDR3 DNA follows: TGTGCCACCAGCAGAGTGACAGGGAAATGGAATGAAAAACTGTTTTTT.

In regard to this clonotype: At one of its ends the junction is not consistent with the germline gene, which may arise from a read error. V usage is TRBV30 and J usage is TRBJ2-1; 7 nucleotides match TRBD1. Germline V CDR1 and CDR2: GTSNPN, SVGIG (reference sequence). The CDR3 has 9 amino acids. In DNA, the CDR3 is TGTGCCTCACGGGACAGCGGACTCTTC. Amino acid sequence: CASRDSGLF.